The rows below give T cell receptor beta chains drawn from one sample of a study of cytomegalovirus exposure and HLA in healthy donors. The protocol was immunoSEQ multiplex PCR, while the TCRdb copy is restricted to in-frame clones and leaves out a portion. Here the sample spans 65,000 to 85,000 clones, roughly two thirds being singletons. Input material: PBMCs. The source is a male donor in good health and CMV-seropositive. CDR3s include the opening cysteine and the closing phenylalanine or tryptophan. Fields, in order: V gene, D gene, clone size, J gene, CDR3 protein, CDR3 DNA. A D gene is named only where the DNA matches it firmly. A clone size is listed for some rows: how often the clone was seen (once, few, many), or a class if it is expanded.

V: TRBV10-2; D: .; size: few; J: TRBJ2-5; CDR3: CASRPEGGTYQETQYF; DNA: TGCGCCAGCAGGCCCGAAGGCGGGACGTACCAAGAGACCCAGTACTTC
V: TRBV6-1; D: .; size: few; J: TRBJ1-3; CDR3: CASSVAGSSGNTIYF; DNA: TGTGCCAGCAGTGTCGCGGGGAGCTCTGGAAACACCATATATTTT
V: TRBV4-3; D: .; size: .; J: TRBJ1-4; CDR3: CASSQALNRYNEKLFF; DNA: TGCGCCAGCAGCCAAGCCTTAAACCGGTATAATGAAAAACTGTTTTTT
V: TRBV6-6; D: .; size: .; J: TRBJ2-3; CDR3: CASSYSGDTQYF; DNA: TGTGCCAGCAGTTACTCCGGGGATACGCAGTATTTT
V: TRBV5-4; D: TRBD1; size: .; J: TRBJ1-3; CDR3: CASSSQGAGNTIYF; DNA: TGTGCCAGCAGTTCCCAGGGGGCGGGAAACACCATATATTTT
V: TRBV27; D: TRBD2; size: .; J: TRBJ2-7; CDR3: CASSLSAAGLDYEQYF; DNA: TGTGCCAGCAGTTTATCCGCAGCGGGGCTAGACTACGAGCAGTACTTC
V: TRBV2; D: TRBD2; size: .; J: TRBJ2-3; CDR3: CASSRPESGPGGDTQYF; DNA: TGTGCCAGCAGTAGGCCCGAAAGCGGGCCCGGGGGGGATACGCAGTATTTT
V: TRBV10-3; D: .; size: few; J: TRBJ1-1; CDR3: CAISLQENTEAFF; DNA: TGTGCCATCAGTCTACAGGAGAACACTGAAGCTTTCTTT
V: TRBV10-3; D: TRBD2; size: .; J: TRBJ2-7; CDR3: CAISEGGLAGFYEQYF; DNA: TGTGCCATCAGTGAAGGGGGACTAGCGGGATTCTACGAGCAGTACTTC
V: TRBV7-6; D: .; size: .; J: TRBJ1-1; CDR3: CASRLGQNTEAFF; DNA: TGTGCCAGCAGACTTGGACAGAACACTGAAGCTTTCTTT
V: TRBV2; D: TRBD1; size: .; J: TRBJ2-3; CDR3: CASYRTGPTDTQYF; DNA: TGTGCCAGCTATAGGACAGGCCCAACAGATACGCAGTATTTT
V: TRBV5-5; D: .; size: .; J: TRBJ2-5; CDR3: CASSLDFSREQETQYF; DNA: TGTGCCAGCAGCTTGGATTTTAGCCGGGAGCAAGAGACCCAGTACTTC
V: TRBV4-3; D: TRBD1; size: .; J: TRBJ2-7; CDR3: CASSWDRGFYEQYF; DNA: TGCGCCAGCAGTTGGGACAGGGGGTTCTACGAGCAGTACTTC
V: TRBV30; D: .; size: .; J: TRBJ1-2; CDR3: CAWETQDYGYTF; DNA: TGTGCCTGGGAAACACAGGACTATGGCTACACCTTC
V: TRBV4-1; D: .; size: once; J: TRBJ2-7; CDR3: CASSLAQGSYEQYF; DNA: TGCGCCAGCAGCCTGGCGCAGGGGTCCTACGAGCAGTACTTC
V: TRBV5-1; D: .; size: few; J: TRBJ1-2; CDR3: CASSFQGSGHGYTF; DNA: TGCGCCAGCAGCTTCCAGGGATCCGGCCATGGCTACACCTTC
V: TRBV11-2; D: TRBD2; size: .; J: TRBJ2-5; CDR3: CASSSRGAGGRGEQYF; DNA: TGTGCCAGCAGCTCTCGGGGGGCGGGGGGACGAGGGGAGCAGTACTTC
V: TRBV11-2; D: .; size: once; J: TRBJ1-3; CDR3: CASSLGGRGSGNTIYF; DNA: TGTGCCAGCAGCTTAGGAGGCAGGGGCTCTGGAAACACCATATATTTT
V: TRBV7-2; D: TRBD1; size: .; J: TRBJ2-4; CDR3: CASSSFTGAKNIQYF; DNA: TGTGCCAGCAGCTCGTTTACAGGGGCTAAAAACATTCAGTACTTC
V: TRBV27; D: TRBD1; size: .; J: TRBJ1-4; CDR3: CASGQGALGEKLFF; DNA: TGTGCCAGCGGACAGGGGGCCCTGGGAGAAAAACTGTTTTTT
V: TRBV5-6; D: .; size: .; J: TRBJ2-1; CDR3: CASSPRWQGNYNEQFF; DNA: TGTGCCAGCAGCCCCCGCTGGCAGGGTAACTACAATGAGCAGTTCTTC
V: TRBV6-4; D: TRBD2; size: once; J: TRBJ2-1; CDR3: CASSDPCSGSLSYNEQFF; DNA: TGTGCCAGCAGTGACCCCTGTAGCGGGAGTCTCTCCTACAATGAGCAGTTCTTC
V: TRBV13; D: TRBD1; size: .; J: TRBJ2-7; CDR3: CASSKTGGDYEQYF; DNA: TGTGCCAGCAGCAAGACAGGGGGCGACTACGAGCAGTACTTC
V: TRBV7-2; D: .; size: .; J: TRBJ1-1; CDR3: CASSLRGSGTEAFF; DNA: TGTGCCAGCAGCTTAAGGGGGTCGGGCACTGAAGCTTTCTTT
V: TRBV2; D: TRBD1; size: few; J: TRBJ1-2; CDR3: CASTPRLGQGMEGYTF; DNA: TGTGCCAGCACCCCAAGGCTGGGACAGGGAATGGAGGGCTACACCTTC
V: TRBV7-2; D: TRBD1; size: .; J: TRBJ1-6; CDR3: CASSQQGAISPLHF; DNA: TGTGCCAGCAGCCAACAGGGGGCAATTTCACCCCTCCACTTT
V: TRBV27; D: .; size: few; J: TRBJ1-2; CDR3: CASSSMRGNEYGYTF; DNA: TGTGCCAGCAGTTCTATGCGGGGAAATGAGTATGGCTACACCTTC
V: TRBV4-3; D: TRBD1; size: .; J: TRBJ2-4; CDR3: CASSQVGQGGIQYF; DNA: TGCGCCAGCAGCCAAGTTGGACAGGGTGGCATTCAGTACTTC
V: TRBV2; D: TRBD2; size: .; J: TRBJ2-5; CDR3: CASSEAQGLAGETVKTQYF; DNA: TGTGCCAGCAGTGAAGCGCAGGGACTAGCGGGAGAGACGGTAAAGACCCAGTACTTC
V: TRBV15; D: TRBD1; size: .; J: TRBJ1-1; CDR3: CATSRDRSNTEAFF; DNA: TGTGCCACCAGCAGGGACAGGTCGAACACTGAAGCTTTCTTT
V: TRBV6-1; D: .; size: .; J: TRBJ2-7; CDR3: CASTLSGYPYEQYF; DNA: TGTGCCAGTACCCTATCAGGTTATCCCTACGAGCAGTACTTC
V: TRBV30; D: .; size: .; J: TRBJ1-1; CDR3: CAWSLTKLQVMNTEAFF; DNA: TGTGCCTGGAGTCTAACGAAGTTACAGGTGATGAACACTGAAGCTTTCTTT